The T cell receptor (beta chain) described here comes from a study of blood T cell repertoires in COVID-19. Study background: The United States, Italy and Spain were the sources of the acute and convalescent COVID-19 samples. PBMCs, B-cell-depleted T cells, or T cells were the source of the cDNA or gDNA that made up the material.

In the source study's methods: Counts of nucleated cells, estimated from reference gene primer amplification, were obtained. Profiled with immunoSEQ multiplex PCR; TCRdb holds only in-frame clones, not every one. That table gives V, J and clone size, and the DNA gave D and trimming. The sample shows almost 200,000 clones, more than 75% of them seen only once. Seattle participants joined during active infection and were tracked over time. Germline V lookup: CDR1 SNHLY, CDR2 FYNNEI. The CDR3 has 15 residues. Unmatched junction bases numbered 13, after V lost 8 bases and J lost 7 bases. The specimen sequenced was peripheral blood. This sequence originates from a woman aged 40 to 49 with COVID-19, enrolled during active disease. The chain has TRBV2 and TRBJ2-1; 8 bases align to TRBD2. CDR3 in amino acids: CASQPSRGGSNEQFF. The CDR3, as DNA: TGTGCCAGCCAACCCTCTCGCGGGGGGAGTAATGAGCAGTTCTTC.